A single sample gave rise to the 6 T cell receptor beta chains below, sequenced in a study of shared clonotypes between healthy human individuals. Assay used: immunoSEQ multiplex PCR; TCRdb lists only in-frame clones, some missing. The data contain 2.5 million or so clones, over 85% of them seen just once; the ten biggest clones take up more than 0.12%. Specimen: naive CD4+ T cells sorted from blood. Subset here: CD45RA+ positively selected. The receptors were sampled from a man younger than 35 in good health.

The chain uses TRBV4-2 and TRBJ2-1, with TRBD2 matching over 9 bases. This CDR3 has 18 amino acids. Per germline, CDR1 LGHNA and CDR2 YNFKEQ. Germline trimming cut 0 bases from V and 0 bases from J; bases unmatched to any gene: 6. The CDR3 loop reads CASSQDPNSGSSYNEQFF. DNA for the CDR3: TGTGCCAGCAGCCAAGATCCTAATAGCGGGAGCTCCTACAATGAGCAGTTCTTC.

This chain links TRBV11-2 with TRBJ1-2, with 7 bases that match TRBD1. The germline V gene encodes CDR1 SGHAT and CDR2 FQNNGV. The CDR3 has 15 residues. The V gene end was trimmed by 5 bases and the J gene end by 7 bases; junction bases not matched to a gene: 13. The CDR3 is CASSNLKTGSAGYTF. CDR3 sequence (DNA): TGTGCCAGCAGCAACCTGAAGACAGGGTCGGCTGGCTACACCTTC. Combining the CDR3 with reference TRBV11-2 and TRBJ1-2 gives the whole variable domain EAGVAQSPRYKIIEKRQSVAFWCNPISGHATLYWYQQILGQGPKLLIQFQNNGVVDDSQLPKDRFSAERLKGVDSTLKIQPAKLEDSAVYLCASSNLKTGSAGYTFGSGTRLTVV.

The rearrangement uses TRBV2 and TRBJ2-2; the match to TRBD1 covers 7 bases. CDR1 is SNHLY, CDR2 FYNNEI, per germline. The V and J ends lost 6 bases and 10 bases, in that order; junction bases with no gene match: 17. CDR3 size: 16 residues. The CDR3 protein is CASRGQPLSSGQELFF. CDR3 coding DNA: TGTGCCAGCAGGGGACAGCCACTCTCGTCCGGGCAGGAGCTGTTTTTT.

The chain couples TRBV6-5 to TRBJ2-5, with TRBD2 identical over 8 bases. CDR1 and CDR2 from the germline V gene are MNHEY and SVGAGI. This CDR3 spans 16 amino acids. Unmatched junction bases numbered 7, after V lost 2 bases and J lost 2 bases. Here the CDR3 DNA reads TGTGCCAGCAGTTACGATCTGGCGGGGGGTCAAGAGACCCAGTACTTC. It encodes CASSYDLAGGQETQYF.

This clone was counted a single time. This rearrangement joins TRBV9 to TRBJ1-6; 7 positions agree with TRBD1. V dropped 3 bases and J dropped 9; count of bases not matched to a gene: 9. Germline CDR1 is SGDLS and CDR2 is YYNGEE. This CDR3 is 15 amino acids long. DNA of the CDR3: TGTGCCAGCAGCGGGGGACAGCTCTTAGGTTCACCCCTCCACTTT. Protein: CASSGGQLLGSPLHF.

The chain uses TRBV11-3 and TRBJ2-5; the D gene is possibly TRBD1 (6 bases). The CDR3 sequence is 15 residues long. Trimming cost V 1 base and J 0 bases, with 9 bases left between them. In germline, CDR1 is SGHNT, CDR2 YENEEA. CDR3 sequence (DNA): TGTGCCAGCAGCTTAGGGCAGGGGAACCAAGAGACCCAGTACTTC. The encoded protein is CASSLGQGNQETQYF.